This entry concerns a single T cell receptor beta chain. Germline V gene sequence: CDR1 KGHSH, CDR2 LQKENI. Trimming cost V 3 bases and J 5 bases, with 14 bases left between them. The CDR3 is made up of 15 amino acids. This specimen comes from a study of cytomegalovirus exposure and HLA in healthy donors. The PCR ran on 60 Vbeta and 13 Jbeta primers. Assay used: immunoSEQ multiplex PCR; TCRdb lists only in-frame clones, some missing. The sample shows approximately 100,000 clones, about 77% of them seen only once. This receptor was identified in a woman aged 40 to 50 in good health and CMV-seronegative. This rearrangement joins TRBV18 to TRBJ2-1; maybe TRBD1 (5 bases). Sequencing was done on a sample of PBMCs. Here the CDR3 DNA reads TGTGCCAGCTCACCCAGGGCCCTATCTCACAATGAGCAGTTCTTC. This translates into CASSPRALSHNEQFF.